Given below is one TCR beta chain in context. Its cognate antigen is unknown. These data come from a study of cytomegalovirus exposure and HLA in healthy donors. Amplification used 60 Vbeta primers and 13 Jbeta primers. Sequencing used immunoSEQ multiplex PCR; TCRdb keeps in-frame clones, though not all of them. Of approximately 130,000 clones listed, 70% to 85% are singletons. The CDR3 covers 15 residues. Between the trimmed V and J ends, which lost 0 bases and 0 bases, there was a span of 6 bases. CDR1 LGHNA and CDR2 YNFKEQ come from the germline V gene. Study findings and constraints: Trimming of TCR beta V- and J-genes showed a link, identified in a later analysis, to a missense DCLRE1C variant. An analysis that came later showed most CMV-associated TCR beta chains appearing HLA-restricted. Across all donors, roughly uniform sequencing depth was an assumption of the presence/absence analyses.

The sample consisted of PBMCs. This sequence originates from a boy aged 5-17 years in good health and CMV-seronegative. The J gene is TRBJ1-5, the V gene TRBV4-2, with a weak D call TRBD1 (5 bases). The DNA for the CDR3 is TGTGCCAGCAGCCAAGATCAGGGTAGCAATCAGCCCCAGCATTTT. Its translation: CASSQDQGSNQPQHF.